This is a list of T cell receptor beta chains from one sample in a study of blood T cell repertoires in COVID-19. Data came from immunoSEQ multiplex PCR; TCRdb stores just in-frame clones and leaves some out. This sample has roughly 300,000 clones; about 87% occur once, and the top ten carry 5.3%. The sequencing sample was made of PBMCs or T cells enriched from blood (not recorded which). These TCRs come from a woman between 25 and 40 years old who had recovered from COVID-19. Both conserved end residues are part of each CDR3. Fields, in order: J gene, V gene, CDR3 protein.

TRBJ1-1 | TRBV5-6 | CASSRTEIYTEAFF
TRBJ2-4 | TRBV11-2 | CASSLLRGALTKNIQYF
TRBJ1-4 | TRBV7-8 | CASSSTGAWATNEKLFF
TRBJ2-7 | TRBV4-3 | CASSQDQGQSPREQYF
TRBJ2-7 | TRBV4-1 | CASSPNRVSEQYF
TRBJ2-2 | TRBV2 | CASTGTPNTGELFF
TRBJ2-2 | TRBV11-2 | CASSLGVQLGFTGELFF
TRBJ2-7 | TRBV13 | CASSLAGGPPYEQYF
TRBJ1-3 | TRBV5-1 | CASSPTAGTSGNTIYF
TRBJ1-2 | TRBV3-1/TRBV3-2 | CASSQDRHPGYGYTF
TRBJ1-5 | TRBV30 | CAWSRTGQPQHF
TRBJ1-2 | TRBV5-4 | CASSLAGGATNYGYTF
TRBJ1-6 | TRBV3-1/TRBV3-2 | CASSQDWGGNSPLHF
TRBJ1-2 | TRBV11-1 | CASSPVRRGGYTF
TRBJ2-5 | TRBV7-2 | CASSFGGGGETQYF
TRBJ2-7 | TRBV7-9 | CASSLYQGSNEQYF
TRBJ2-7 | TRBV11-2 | CASSLSRAYEQYF
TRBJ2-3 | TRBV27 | CASRLAGGDTQYF
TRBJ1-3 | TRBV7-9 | CASSLGQGSGNTIYF
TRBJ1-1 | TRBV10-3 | CAIRTLGENTEAFF
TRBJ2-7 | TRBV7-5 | CVRSHRGTYEQYF
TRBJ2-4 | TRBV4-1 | CASSQELWSGQGGLGSYF
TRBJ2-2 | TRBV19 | CASTLTSGGAGELFF
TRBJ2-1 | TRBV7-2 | CASSFLLAEGGEQFF
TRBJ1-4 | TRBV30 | CAWTRPGTGNEKLFF
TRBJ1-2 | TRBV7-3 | CASSLSGTYSDSYGYTF
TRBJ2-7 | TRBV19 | CASSISPGQGFEQYF
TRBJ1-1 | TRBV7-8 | CASSLAPTGLNTEAFF
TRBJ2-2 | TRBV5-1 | CASSLVQGKAGELFF
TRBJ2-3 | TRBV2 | CASRQLGVLDTQYF
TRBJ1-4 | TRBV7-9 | CASSAQDSKLFF
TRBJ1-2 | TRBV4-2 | CASSQVDSRDYTF
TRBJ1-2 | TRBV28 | CASREGQVDGYTF